The rows below give T cell receptor beta chains drawn from one sample of a study of T-cell reconstitution after alpha-beta-depleted transplantation in children. TCRdb independently ran MiXCR on the PCR reads; one entry per CDR3 protein. The table shows about a million distinct CDR3 sequences, with around 30% occurring only once. The sample was PBMCs, mostly from graft donor cells, taken 360 days after TCRalphabeta/CD19-depleted stem cell transplant. Source of these receptors: a boy in the first two years of life who had a stem cell transplant for SCID, so the T cells may come from the graft donor. Each CDR3 is given with its conserved first and last residue. A D gene is named only where the DNA matches it firmly. Size values are once, few and many counts, or a class for expanded clones, and some rows have none.

V	size	D	J	CDR3	DNA
TRBV5-1	-	-	TRBJ2-7	CASSPGGGPAYEQYF	TGCGCCAGCAGTCCCGGCGGGGGCCCCGCCTACGAGCAGTACTTC
TRBV12-3/TRBV12-4	-	TRBD2	TRBJ2-7	CASRPRGTSGSPYEQYF	TGTGCCAGCAGGCCCCGGGGGACTAGCGGTTCCCCCTACGAGCAGTACTTC
TRBV2	many	TRBD2	TRBJ2-3	CASSGPSGGFRTDTQYF	TGTGCCAGCAGTGGGCCTAGCGGGGGGTTCCGCACAGATACGCAGTATTTT
TRBV12-3/TRBV12-4	-	-	TRBJ2-3	CASKAVESDTQYF	TGTGCCAGCAAAGCGGTGGAGTCAGATACGCAGTATTTT
TRBV4-3	few	TRBD1	TRBJ2-7	CASSPWDRGPYEQYF	TGCGCCAGCAGCCCGTGGGACAGGGGTCCCTACGAGCAGTACTTC
TRBV28	few	-	TRBJ2-2	CASSHGGYGHSNTGELFF	TGTGCCAGCAGCCACGGGGGCTATGGTCATTCGAACACCGGGGAGCTGTTTTTT
TRBV12-3/TRBV12-4	few	-	TRBJ1-6	CASSPGGRGYNSPLHF	TGTGCCAGCAGCCCGGGGGGCAGGGGCTATAATTCACCCCTCCACTTT
TRBV10-3	-	-	TRBJ1-1	CAISETGTENTEAFF	TGTGCCATCAGTGAGACCGGGACGGAGAACACTGAAGCTTTCTTT
TRBV6-1	few	-	TRBJ2-5	CASSRRGGQQETQYF	TGTGCCAGCAGTAGACGCGGGGGACAACAAGAGACCCAGTACTTC
TRBV29-1	-	TRBD1	TRBJ1-2	CSVEGGQGNYGYTF	TGCAGCGTTGAGGGGGGACAGGGGAACTATGGCTACACCTTC
TRBV4-1	-	-	TRBJ2-3	CASRPSGGGDTQYF	TGCGCCAGCAGACCCAGCGGAGGTGGAGATACGCAGTATTTT
TRBV7-9	few	-	TRBJ2-1	CASSLGTGRTYNEQFF	TGTGCCAGCAGCCTCGGGACGGGAAGAACCTACAATGAGCAGTTCTTC
TRBV20-1	once	-	TRBJ2-4	CSARARGLAKNIQYF	TGCAGTGCTAGAGCCAGGGGTCTAGCCAAAAACATTCAGTACTTC
TRBV6-5	-	TRBD1	TRBJ2-2	CASSYGGQGTGELFF	TGTGCCAGCAGTTACGGGGGACAGGGCACCGGGGAGCTGTTTTTT
TRBV25-1	-	-	TRBJ2-1	CASSEYGPDEQFF	TGTGCCAGCAGTGAATATGGCCCAGATGAGCAGTTCTTC
TRBV29-1	-	-	TRBJ2-5	CSGIAGATQYF	TGCAGCGGGATCGCAGGGGCGACCCAGTACTTC